These 2 T cell receptor beta chains came from one sample sequenced in a study of identifying expanded T cells in peripheral blood. TCRdb's table, derived via immunoSEQ multiplex PCR, lists solely in-frame clones and lacks some. This sample has fewer than 85,000 clones, with just under 85% found just once. Sequenced: blood. These receptors originate from a person aged 18 to 70 in good health.

The chain recombines TRBV15 with TRBJ2-7; D is unclear. Looked up from germline, CDR1 is LNHNV and CDR2 is YYDKDF (reference sequence). Trimming shortened V by 0 bases and J by 1 base, and 4 bases separated the two germline ends. The CDR3 sequence is 13 residues long. The DNA of the CDR3 is TGTGCCACCAGCAGAGATGTTTCCTACGAGCAGTACTTC. Residues: CATSRDVSYEQYF.

Turning to this clone: Other DNA sequences of this sample code for an identical CDR3. This chain joins TRBV9 and TRBJ2-1, with D tentatively TRBD2 (6 bases). The V end was cut by 0 bases, the J end by 4 bases, with 11 bases between. The CDR3 consists of 15 residues. Germline CDR1 reads SGDLS; CDR2 reads YYNGEE. The CDR3 nucleotides read TGTGCCAGCAGCGTAGACGGGAGACCATACAATGAGCAGTTCTTC. Translated: CASSVDGRPYNEQFF.